Below, one T cell receptor (beta chain) is given with its context. The data stem from a study of blood T cells in healthy people across ages. Trimming removed 6 bases from V and 2 bases from J; junction bases left unmatched: 0. The germline V gene has CDR1 ENHRY and CDR2 SYGVKD. This CDR3 is 12 amino acids long. Then a second PCR, running roughly 7 to 11 cycles, was carried out with a sample-barcoded 5' primer and a J-beta primer mix. In TCRdb, the 5' RACE reads were re-called with MiXCR into one record per CDR3 protein. This table holds approximately 820,000 distinct CDR3 sequences, approximately 44% found once.

The sequence derives from a man between 60 and 75 years old in good health. The chain uses TRBV10-3 and TRBJ2-7, with TRBD1 matching 8 bases. The sample consisted of blood. The CDR3 DNA is TGTGCCATCAGGGGACAGGCCTACGAGCAGTACTTC. This sequence encodes CAIRGQAYEQYF.